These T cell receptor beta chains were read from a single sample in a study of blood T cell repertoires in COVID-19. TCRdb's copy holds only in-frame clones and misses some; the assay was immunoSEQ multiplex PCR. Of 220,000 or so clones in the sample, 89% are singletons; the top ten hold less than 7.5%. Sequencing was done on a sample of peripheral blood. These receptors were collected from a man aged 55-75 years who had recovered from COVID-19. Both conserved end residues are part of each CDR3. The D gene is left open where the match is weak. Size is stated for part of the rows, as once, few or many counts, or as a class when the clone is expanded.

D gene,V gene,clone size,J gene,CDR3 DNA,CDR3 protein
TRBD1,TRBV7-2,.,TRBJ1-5,TGTGCCAGCAGCTTATGGGGACAGGGTGTTCAGCCCCAGCATTTT,CASSLWGQGVQPQHF
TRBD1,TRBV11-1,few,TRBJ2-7,TGTGCCAGCAGCTTACCCGGACAGGGAGTCTACGAGCAGTACTTC,CASSLPGQGVYEQYF
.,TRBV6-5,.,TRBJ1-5,TGTGCCAGCAGGGGGCAGGGGCAAGGTCAGCCCCAGCATTTT,CASRGQGQGQPQHF
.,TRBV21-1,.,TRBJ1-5,TGTGCCAGCAGCAAATCCGCGGTCAAAGTGTTTCAGCCCCAGCATTTT,CASSKSAVKVFQPQHF
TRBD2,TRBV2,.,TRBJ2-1,TGTGCCAGCATCCGCCCACTAGCGGGGGGAACCCTATACTCCTACAATGAGCAGTTCTTC,CASIRPLAGGTLYSYNEQFF
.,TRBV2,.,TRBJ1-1,TGTGCCAGCAGTGTCGAGGCGAACACTGAAGCTTTCTTT,CASSVEANTEAFF
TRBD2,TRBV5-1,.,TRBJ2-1,TGCGCCAGCAGCTCTGGACTAGCGGGGGGCAGAGACAATGAGCAGTTCTTC,CASSSGLAGGRDNEQFF
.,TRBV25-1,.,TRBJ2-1,TGTGCCAGCAGTGAAGCGGGTCCTCGGCACAATGAGCAGTTCTTC,CASSEAGPRHNEQFF
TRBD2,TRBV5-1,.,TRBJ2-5,TGCGCCAGCACCCTAGCGGGGGAAGAGACCCAGTACTTC,CASTLAGEETQYF
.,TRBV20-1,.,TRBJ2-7,TGCAGCGGAGGCGGTTCCTACGAGCAGTACTTC,CSGGGSYEQYF
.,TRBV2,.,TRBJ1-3,TGTGCCAGCAGCTTACAGGGAACTGGAAACACCATATATTTT,CASSLQGTGNTIYF
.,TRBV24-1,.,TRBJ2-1,TGTGCCACCAGTGATCCTACAGGGTACGGTGAGCAGTTCTTC,CATSDPTGYGEQFF
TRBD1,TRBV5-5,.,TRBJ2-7,TGTGCCAGCAGCTTCCGGGACAGGGGCTACGAGCAGTACTTC,CASSFRDRGYEQYF
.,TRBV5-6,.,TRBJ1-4,TGTGCCAGCACCAGAGGGACAACTAATGAAAAACTGTTTTTT,CASTRGTTNEKLFF
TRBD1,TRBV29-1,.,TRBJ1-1,TGCAGCGCCGGACAGGGGTCGGGCACTGAAGCTTTCTTT,CSAGQGSGTEAFF
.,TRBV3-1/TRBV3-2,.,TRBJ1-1,TGTGCCAGCAGCCAAAACCCGGGACGGGGGACTGAAGCTTTCTTT,CASSQNPGRGTEAFF
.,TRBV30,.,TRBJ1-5,TGTGCCTGGAGTGTAGGGGGGGGCAGGGATAGCAATCAGCCCCAGCATTTT,CAWSVGGGRDSNQPQHF
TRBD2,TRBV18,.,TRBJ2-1,TGTGCCAGCTCACCACCCCAGCGGGGGGCCAATGAGCAGTTCTTC,CASSPPQRGANEQFF
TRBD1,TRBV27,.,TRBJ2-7,TGTGCCAGCAGTTTAGGGACAGGGGGCTCCTACGAGCAGTACTTC,CASSLGTGGSYEQYF
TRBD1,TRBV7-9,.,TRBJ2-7,TGTGCCAGCAGCTTAAGACAGGGGGGCTACGAGCAGTACTTC,CASSLRQGGYEQYF
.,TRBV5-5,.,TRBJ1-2,TGTGCCAGCAGCTTAGAACAGGGTTATGGCTACACCTTC,CASSLEQGYGYTF
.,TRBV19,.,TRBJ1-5,TGTGCCAGTAGTATAGATCATAGCATTAATCAGCCCCAGCATTTT,CASSIDHSINQPQHF
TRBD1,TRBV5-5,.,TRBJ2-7,TGTGCCAGCAGCCTACAGGGGGGAGCGGTCTACGAGCAGTACTTC,CASSLQGGAVYEQYF